The clone carrying this TCR beta chain was observed a handful of times. Its specificity is not known. A much bigger clone sits one base away, suggesting this may be a read error. This entry belongs to a study of breast tumors, draining lymph nodes, adjacent tissues. Study conclusions and caveats: That most tumor T cells come from lymph nodes remained unproven. Tumor repertoires ranked between lymph nodes and nontumor tissue in diversity, with V and J gene preferences. Compared with basal-like, luminal-like tumors shared significantly more repertoire with nontumor tissue. The data were judged consistent with most tumor T cells coming from lymph node and expanding in tumor.

TCRdb analysed the multiplex PCR reads with MiXCR anew, one entry per CDR3 protein. The table includes about 25,000 distinct CDR3 sequences, about 24% detected once. The TCR comes from a female donor with breast cancer. Some clones in this sample may be carry-over from other donors' samples. The sequenced material came from breast tumor tissue.

The chain's CDR3 is CASSPPDEGQETQSF. The CDR3 coding sequence is TGTGCCAGCTCACCACCGGACGAGGGGCAAGAGACCCAGTCCTTC. The V gene is TRBV18, the J gene TRBJ2-5, with D perhaps being TRBD1 or TRBD2 (5 bases each). The CDR3 has 15 amino acids. The germline V gene encodes CDR1 KGHSH and CDR2 LQKENI.